This T cell receptor beta chain was captured by sequencing in a study of control samples from healthy donors and cancer patients. TCRdb's table, derived via immunoSEQ multiplex PCR, lists solely in-frame clones and lacks some. The data show about 130,000 clones, approximately 92% seen once. This CDR3 spans 16 amino acids. Germline CDR1 is SGHDT and CDR2 is YYEEEE. V gave up 4 bases and J gave up 5 bases; unmatched junction bases: 11. The clonotype was recovered from a man aged 80 or over with head and neck cancer. The rearrangement uses TRBV5-6 and TRBJ2-2; TRBD1 matches 7 bases. Sequencing was performed on PBMCs. The CDR3 protein is CASSPDRAMGTGELFF. Written as DNA, the CDR3 is TGTGCCAGCAGCCCAGACAGGGCCATGGGTACCGGGGAGCTGTTTTTT.